Below, 30 T cell receptor beta chains from the same sample are listed, as sequenced in a study of tissue T cells after allogeneic stem cell transplantation. Assay: immunoSEQ multiplex PCR; the TCRdb copy retains only in-frame clones and omits some. The sample includes around 5,000 clones, 60% to 80% seen only once; the top ten take over 7%. Specimen: tissue from the colon, collected at autopsy. These receptors all stem from a female donor older than 55 with lung cancer.

This CDR3 reads CASMPGEGYNEQFF. The CDR3 DNA follows: TGCGCCAGCATGCCAGGGGAGGGGTACAATGAGCAGTTCTTC. J is TRBJ2-1 and V is TRBV4-3, with a weak D call TRBD2 (7 bases). The V end was cut by 7 bases, the J end by 4 bases, with 14 bases between. The CDR3 spans 14 residues. Looked up from germline, CDR1 is LGHNA and CDR2 is YSLEER.

The V gene is TRBV19, the J gene TRBJ2-7; D gene uncertain. Germline V lookup: CDR1 LNHDA, CDR2 SQIVND (reference sequence). The CDR3 spans 13 residues. With 4 bases removed from V and 3 bases from J, the gap between germline ends came to 10 bases. CDR3 bases: TGTGCCAGTAGTACCTCACAGCTCTACGAGCAGTACTTC. Translating it yields CASSTSQLYEQYF.

The chain is built from TRBV6-5 and TRBJ2-5, with D unresolved. The CDR3 loop spans 13 amino acids. Trimming stripped 7 bases from V and 0 bases from J, with 9 bases between. The germline V gene has CDR1 MNHEY and CDR2 SVGAGI. In nucleotides, the CDR3 is TGTGCCAGCAATTCGGACCACCAAGAGACCCAGTACTTC. It is translated as CASNSDHQETQYF.

The sample holds one count of this clone. The chain has TRBV5-1 and TRBJ2-7; TRBD1 aligns across 7 bases. CDR1 and CDR2 (germline): SGHRS, YFSETQ. The CDR3 consists of 16 residues. V shed 1 base, J shed 0 bases, and the junction held 7 bases outside the gene matches. The CDR3 loop is CASSLFRGSSSYEQYF. The DNA for the CDR3 is TGCGCCAGCAGCTTGTTCAGGGGGTCCAGCTCCTACGAGCAGTACTTC.

This clone was detected a few times. The chain carries TRBV19 and TRBJ2-1; 11 bases are shared with TRBD2. Germline assignment: CDR1 LNHDA and CDR2 SQIVND (reference sequence). This CDR3 is built from 16 residues. Unmatched junction bases numbered 11, after V lost 6 bases and J lost 7 bases. In DNA form, the CDR3 reads TGTGCCAGTAGGCTAGGGGTAGCGGGAGGGACGAATGAGCAGTTCTTC. Translating it yields CASRLGVAGGTNEQFF. The full variable domain, its missing parts supplied by reference TRBV19 and TRBJ2-1, is DGGITQSPKYLFRKEGQNVTLSCEQNLNHDAMYWYRQDPGQGLRLIYYSQIVNDFQKGDIAEGYSVSREKKESFPLTVTSAQKNPTAFYLCASRLGVAGGTNEQFFGPGTRLTVL.

In regard to this clone: In the same sample, other DNA sequences code for this CDR3. The V and J genes are TRBV5-1 and TRBJ2-1, with D hard to call. Deletions cut 0 bases from V and 8 bases from J, with 6 bases between. Germline-derived CDR1 and CDR2 are SGHRS and YFSETQ. This CDR3 spans 12 amino acids. This chain's CDR3 is CASSLVGDEQFF. The CDR3 region has the DNA TGCGCCAGCAGCTTGGTTGGGGATGAGCAGTTCTTC.

The CDR3, as DNA: TGTGCCAGCAGCCAAAGCTCCGTTGGGTCGTATGGCTACACCTTC. The encoded protein is CASSQSSVGSYGYTF. The chain combines TRBV3-1 (or the pseudogene TRBV3-2) with TRBJ1-2; unclear D gene. Per the germline V gene, CDR1 is LGHDT and CDR2 is YNNKEL (reference sequence). This CDR3 has 15 amino acids. Trimming took 2 bases from V and 5 from J, leaving 15 bases between them.

This clone appeared a single time. The chain links TRBV7-9 to TRBJ2-2, with TRBD1 matching 9 bases. Germline V gives CDR1 SEHNR, CDR2 FQNEAQ (reference sequence). V was clipped by 4 bases and J by 5 bases; unmatched bases: 2. CDR3 length: 14 residues. The CDR3 region has the DNA TGTGCCAGCAGCTCCGGACAGGGGACCGGGGAGCTGTTTTTT. This codes for CASSSGQGTGELFF.

J is TRBJ2-1 and V is TRBV4-3, with 14 bases fitting TRBD2. This CDR3 comprises 17 residues. Germline V lookup: CDR1 LGHNA, CDR2 YSLEER. The V segment lost 5 bases and the J segment 7 bases; nucleotides outside the gene matches: 10. The CDR3 sequence: CASSFQTSGGAVNEQFF. CDR3 nucleotides: TGCGCCAGCAGCTTCCAGACTAGCGGGGGGGCTGTTAATGAGCAGTTCTTC.

The rearrangement links TRBV21-1 to TRBJ1-6. TRBV21-1 is flagged as a pseudogene. This CDR3 is 14 amino acids long. For the CDR3, the DNA is TGTGCCAGCAGCAATGGGGGGAGTAATTCACCCCTCCACTTT. Its translation: CASSNGGSNSPLHF.

This clone was seen only once. The rearrangement uses TRBV5-8 and TRBJ2-1; 9 bases match TRBD2. Germline CDR1 SGHTS, CDR2 YDEGEE. V shed 0 bases, J shed 1 base, and the junction held 8 bases outside the gene matches. The CDR3 consists of 18 residues. CDR3 in amino acids: CASSLGASGVGSYNEQFF. The CDR3 coding sequence is TGTGCCAGCAGCTTGGGTGCTAGCGGGGTAGGTTCCTACAATGAGCAGTTCTTC.

This chain joins TRBV7-9 and TRBJ2-3; 7 nucleotides agree with TRBD2. Per the germline V gene, CDR1 is SEHNR and CDR2 is FQNEAQ (reference sequence). V shed 5 bases, J shed 0 bases, and the junction held 5 bases outside the gene matches. This CDR3 contains 15 residues. CDR3 amino acids: CASSNPTSSTDTQYF. CDR3 in DNA: TGTGCCAGCAGCAATCCGACTAGCAGCACAGATACGCAGTATTTT.

J is TRBJ1-1 and V is TRBV6-1; D ambiguous. Germline-derived CDR1 and CDR2 are MNHNS and SASEGT. This CDR3 is built from 14 residues. Trimming took off 1 base at V and 1 base at J, with 7 bases between the two ends. The CDR3 DNA is TGTGCCAGCAGTGAAGGACGGAAGAACACTGAAGCTTTCTTT. Translated: CASSEGRKNTEAFF.

This chain uses TRBV7-2 with TRBJ2-7; D is unclear. Trimming removed 1 base from V and 2 bases from J, with 15 bases in between. This CDR3 has 16 residues. The germline CDR1 and CDR2 sequences are SGHTA and FQGNSA. CDR3: CASSLVGTYNTYEQYF. The CDR3 DNA reads TGTGCCAGCAGCTTAGTTGGCACTTACAACACCTACGAGCAGTACTTC.

This clone turned up a few times. This rearrangement joins TRBV20-1 to TRBJ2-1; TRBD2 aligns across 13 bases. The germline gives CDR1 DFQATT, CDR2 SNEGSKA (reference sequence). This CDR3 region has 16 residues. Trimming at V came to 3 bases and at J to 2 bases, leaving 4 bases not matched to a gene. Here the CDR3 reads CSASSLAGGTYNEQFF. The DNA for the CDR3 is TGCAGTGCTAGTTCACTAGCGGGAGGGACCTACAATGAGCAGTTCTTC.

The chain recombines TRBV30 with TRBJ2-7; 7 bases line up with TRBD2. Trimming at V came to 7 bases and at J to 0 bases, leaving 6 bases not matched to a gene. The CDR3 spans 13 residues. The germline CDR1 and CDR2 sequences are GTSNPN and SVGIG (reference sequence). Here the CDR3 reads CASLLASSYEQYF. DNA of the CDR3: TGTGCCTCCTTACTAGCGAGCTCCTACGAGCAGTACTTC.

This clone was picked up a small number of times. The chain links TRBV7-9 to TRBJ2-2; 8 bases are shared with TRBD1. The CDR3 runs to 17 residues. The V segment lost 4 bases and the J segment 4 bases; nucleotides outside the gene matches: 11. CDR1 and CDR2 from the germline V gene are SEHNR and FQNEAQ (reference sequence). CDR3 DNA sequence: TGTGCCAGCAGCTCAGATTGGACGCAGGGGGCCACCGGGGAGCTGTTTTTT. It specifies CASSSDWTQGATGELFF.

V and J are TRBV7-3 and TRBJ1-1; D gene uncertain. V lost 5 bases, J lost 0 bases, and 16 bases lay in between. This CDR3 comprises 16 residues. Germline lookup yields CDR1 SGHTA and CDR2 FQGTGA. CDR3 in DNA: TGTGCCAGCAGCCCACAACCCGGACGGTTGAACACTGAAGCTTTCTTT. Protein product: CASSPQPGRLNTEAFF.

The J gene is TRBJ1-1, the V gene TRBV7-3; D remains unclear. CDR1 and CDR2 (germline): SGHTA, FQGTGA. V was cut by 5 bases and J by 6 bases, with 13 bases left in between. This CDR3 is 13 amino acids long. In DNA form, the CDR3 reads TGTGCCAGCAGCCCTGGGTCCGGCGCTGAAGCTTTCTTT. Protein product: CASSPGSGAEAFF.

The gene calls are TRBV6-4 and TRBJ2-1, with TRBD2 identical over 10 bases. Germline assignment: CDR1 MRHNA and CDR2 SNTAGT. V was clipped by 3 bases and J by 9 bases; unmatched bases: 8. The CDR3 consists of 15 residues. The DNA of the CDR3 is TGTGCCAGCAGTGAGGGGGCTAGCGGGAGCAGTGAGCAGTTCTTC. Residues: CASSEGASGSSEQFF.

The chain couples TRBV2 to TRBJ2-3; 8 bases agree with TRBD2. Losses at the gene ends were 7 bases for V and 6 bases for J; bases not matched to a gene: 12. The germline CDR1 and CDR2 sequences are SNHLY and FYNNEI. The CDR3 consists of 15 residues. CDR3 protein: CASTFVGGASDTQYF. In nucleotides, the CDR3 is TGTGCCAGCACGTTTGTCGGGGGGGCCTCGGATACGCAGTATTTT.

The V and J genes are TRBV3-1 (or the pseudogene TRBV3-2) and TRBJ2-7; 10 bases are shared with TRBD2. The ends lost 4 bases at V and 2 bases at J; junction bases unmatched: 5. Looked up from germline, CDR1 is LGHDT and CDR2 is YNNKEL (reference sequence). The CDR3 contains 15 residues. Here the CDR3 reads CASSPSGRPPYEQYF. CDR3 nucleotides: TGTGCCAGCAGCCCTAGCGGGAGACCCCCCTACGAGCAGTACTTC.

This chain joins TRBV18 and TRBJ2-1; D not certain. The CDR3 sequence is 13 residues long. The germline V and J ends were trimmed by 3 bases and 1 base, with 4 bases remaining between them. Germline V gene lookup returns CDR1 KGHSH and CDR2 LQKENI. In DNA, the CDR3 is TGTGCCAGCTCACCGCAGTCCTACAATGAGCAGTTCTTC. The encoded protein is CASSPQSYNEQFF.

The CDR3 region has the DNA TGTGCCACCAGCCGATTCGGTCTGGGCCTGTTCTCGGGCAATCAGCCCCAGCATTTT. Protein: CATSRFGLGLFSGNQPQHF. V is TRBV15 and J is TRBJ1-5; D is undetermined. CDR1 is LNHNV, CDR2 YYDKDF, per germline (reference sequence). CDR3 length equals 19 residues. V lost 5 bases to trimming and J lost 2 bases, with 25 bases between them. The full variable domain, completed using reference TRBV15 and TRBJ1-5, is DAMVIQNPRYQVTQFGKPVTLSCSQTLNHNVMYWYQQKSSQAPKLLFHYYDKDFNNEADTPDNFQSRRPNTSFCFLDIRSPGLGDTAMYLCATSRFGLGLFSGNQPQHFGDGTRLSIL.

This chain uses TRBV19 with TRBJ2-1, with TRBD2 matching 11 bases. The CDR3 extends over 17 amino acids. V was clipped by 5 bases and J by 0 bases; unmatched bases: 6. Germline V gene data show CDR1 as LNHDA and CDR2 as SQIVND (reference sequence). The CDR3 spells CASSVSTSGASYNEQFF. DNA of the CDR3: TGTGCCAGTAGTGTGTCGACTAGCGGGGCCTCCTACAATGAGCAGTTCTTC.

The chain links TRBV2 to TRBJ2-5; D remains unclear. V was pared by 4 bases and J by 2 bases, with 11 bases between. From germline, CDR1 is SNHLY and CDR2 FYNNEI. This CDR3 region has 14 residues. For the CDR3, the DNA is TGTGCCAGCAGTGTCGGTGGGCGGCAAGAGACCCAGTACTTC. Translating gives CASSVGGRQETQYF.

This clone has a handful of counts. This rearrangement joins TRBV6-5 to TRBJ1-1; D is uncertain. Germline V CDR1 and CDR2: MNHEY, SVGAGI. CDR3 size: 11 residues. The CDR3 loop is CSIRQNTEAFF. CDR3 in DNA: TGTTCAATTCGACAGAACACTGAAGCTTTCTTT.

This clone showed up just a few times. This rearrangement joins TRBV11-3 to TRBJ2-1; 9 bases line up with TRBD2. The CDR3 sequence is 19 residues long. Germline V gene data show CDR1 as SGHNT and CDR2 as YENEEA. Trimming at V came to 5 bases and at J to 1 base, leaving 15 bases not matched to a gene. The CDR3 is CASSTTGTSKLGSYNEQFF. CDR3 coding DNA: TGTGCCAGCAGCACAACCGGGACTAGCAAGCTCGGATCCTACAATGAGCAGTTCTTC.

This clone was counted only a few times. V usage is TRBV14 and J usage is TRBJ2-7, with D maybe TRBD2 (6 bases). CDR3 length equals 15 residues. Trimming took off 3 bases at V and 0 bases at J, with 12 bases between the two ends. From germline, CDR1 is SGHDN and CDR2 FVKESK. The CDR3 coding sequence is TGTGCCAGCAGCCAGGGACTTCTGAGCTCCTACGAGCAGTACTTC. Translating gives CASSQGLLSSYEQYF. The complete variable domain, with remaining parts taken from reference TRBV14 and TRBJ2-7, reads EAGVTQFPSHSVIEKGQTVTLRCDPISGHDNLYWYRRVMGKEIKFLLHFVKESKQDESGMPNNRFLAERTGGTYSTLKVQPAELEDSGVYFCASSQGLLSSYEQYFGPGTRLTVT.

The chain combines TRBV7-9 with TRBJ2-2, with 12 bases lining up with TRBD1. This CDR3 spans 16 amino acids. V lost 5 bases to trimming and J lost 5 bases; unmatched junction nucleotides: 6. The V gene's germline CDR1 is SEHNR and CDR2 FQNEAQ (reference sequence). The chain's CDR3 is CASSSRDRGQTGELFF. For the CDR3, the DNA is TGTGCCAGCAGCAGCCGGGACAGGGGGCAAACCGGGGAGCTGTTTTTT.